The 29 T cell receptor beta chains below were found in one sample sequenced in a study of T-cell reconstitution after alpha-beta-depleted transplantation in children. The TCRbeta library was prepared with unique molecular identifiers. In TCRdb, the PCR reads were re-called with MiXCR into one record per CDR3 protein. The data hold some 390,000 distinct CDR3 sequences, with around 20% observed a single time. The input for sequencing was PBMCs from the stem cell graft donor, taken from the stem cell graft. Every receptor here comes from a human donor who donated a stem cell graft to a child with acute myeloid leukemia.

This clonotype was seen more than once but under ten times. The chain uses TRBV15 and TRBJ2-6, with D unclear. The germline V gene has CDR1 LNHNV and CDR2 YYDKDF (reference sequence). This CDR3 has 18 amino acids. V was shortened by 0 bases and J by 2 bases, with 14 bases between the two germline ends. CDR3 in amino acids: CATSRDLHSQTGANVLTF. CDR3 DNA sequence: TGTGCCACCAGCAGAGATCTGCACAGTCAAACTGGGGCCAACGTCCTGACTTTC. The full variable domain, with the rest looked up from reference TRBV15 and TRBJ2-6, is DAMVIQNPRYQVTQFGKPVTLSCSQTLNHNVMYWYQQKSSQAPKLLFHYYDKDFNNEADTPDNFQSRRPNTSFCFLDIRSPGLGDTAMYLCATSRDLHSQTGANVLTFGAGSRLTVL.

The chain carries TRBV10-3 and TRBJ2-1; possible D gene TRBD2, 6 bases. The germline V and J ends were trimmed by 2 bases and 8 bases, with 10 bases remaining between them. CDR1 ENHRY and CDR2 SYGVKD come from the germline V gene. The CDR3 extends over 13 amino acids. The CDR3 DNA reads as TGTGCCATCAGTGAGGTGGGAGGCGATGAGCAGTTCTTC. Protein sequence: CAISEVGGDEQFF.

The CDR3 bases are TGCAGCGTTGCAGGGACTGGGGCCAACGTCCTGACTTTC. Its translation is CSVAGTGANVLTF. This rearrangement joins TRBV29-1 to TRBJ2-6; tentative D call: TRBD1 (5 bases). This CDR3 region has 13 residues. V was shortened by 4 bases and J by 2 bases, with 6 bases between the two germline ends. CDR1 is SQVTM and CDR2 is ANQGSEA in the germline V gene.

This clonotype was counted between two and nine times. J is TRBJ2-5 and V is TRBV25-1; 8 bases agree with TRBD1. The junction had 8 bases not matched to a gene; V was cut back by 5 bases and J by 0 bases. This CDR3 comprises 16 residues. In germline, CDR1 is MGHDK, CDR2 SYGVNS. The CDR3 here is CASSQKDRVDQETQYF. CDR3 DNA sequence: TGTGCCAGCAGTCAAAAGGACAGGGTCGACCAAGAGACCCAGTACTTC.

This clonotype occurred a few times. This sequence joins TRBV7-6 and TRBJ2-1; 8 bases agree with TRBD2. Losses at the gene ends were 5 bases for V and 7 bases for J; bases not matched to a gene: 7. The germline V gene encodes CDR1 SGHVS and CDR2 FNYEAQ. The CDR3 loop spans 14 amino acids. The CDR3 loop is CASSPAGEGNEQFF. CDR3 nucleotides: TGTGCCAGCAGCCCAGCGGGAGAGGGGAATGAGCAGTTCTTC. Together with reference TRBV7-6 and TRBJ2-1, the CDR3 gives the full variable domain: GAGVSQSPRYKVTKRGQDVALRCDPISGHVSLYWYRQALGQGPEFLTYFNYEAQQDKSGLPNDRFSAERPEGSISTLTIQRTEQRDSAMYRCASSPAGEGNEQFFGPGTRLTVL.

The J gene is TRBJ1-1, the V gene TRBV12-3 or TRBV12-4, with TRBD1 matching over 8 bases. The CDR3 length is 14 residues. With V trimmed by 6 bases and J by 1 base, 4 bases remained unmatched. This chain's CDR3 is CASRWTGTNTEAFF. CDR3 DNA sequence: TGTGCCAGCAGGTGGACAGGGACGAACACTGAAGCTTTCTTT.

The CDR3 protein is CASSLAMGRYNEQFF. The CDR3 DNA follows: TGTGCCAGCAGCTTAGCTATGGGGCGATACAATGAGCAGTTCTTC. The chain employs TRBV11-2 and TRBJ2-1; a possible D gene is TRBD1 (5 bases). This CDR3 comprises 15 residues. Germline CDR1 reads SGHAT; CDR2 reads FQNNGV. Trimming shortened V by 1 base and J by 4 bases, and 11 bases separated the two germline ends. Full variable domain (rest looked up from reference TRBV11-2 and TRBJ2-1): EAGVAQSPRYKIIEKRQSVAFWCNPISGHATLYWYQQILGQGPKLLIQFQNNGVVDDSQLPKDRFSAERLKGVDSTLKIQPAKLEDSAVYLCASSLAMGRYNEQFFGPGTRLTVL.

The gene calls are TRBV4-1 and TRBJ2-1; TRBD2 agrees at 15 bases. Germline-derived CDR1 and CDR2 are MGHRA and YSYEKL. CDR3 length: 18 amino acids. Unmatched junction bases numbered 14, after V lost 6 bases and J lost 8 bases. The DNA of the CDR3 is TGCGCCAGCAGTCGTGGACTAGCGGGAGGGCAAGTGCGTGATGAGCAGTTCTTC. This codes for CASSRGLAGGQVRDEQFF.

This chain links TRBV28 with TRBJ2-3; D possibly corresponds to TRBD1 (5 bases). The V and J ends lost 5 bases and 8 bases respectively, with 11 bases between them. CDR3 size: 12 residues. The germline V gene encodes CDR1 MDHEN and CDR2 SYDVKM. The CDR3, as DNA: TGTGCCAGCAGTACCCAGGGCGGTACGCAGTATTTT. Translated, it gives CASSTQGGTQYF.

This chain joins TRBV7-9 and TRBJ2-1; the D gene is possibly TRBD2 (6 bases). V was trimmed by 5 bases and J by 7 bases, leaving 21 bases between them. The CDR3 length is 16 residues. CDR1 and CDR2 from the germline V gene are SEHNR and FQNEAQ (reference sequence). The chain's CDR3 is CASSPFWKGGRNEQFF. As DNA, the CDR3 is TGTGCCAGCAGCCCCTTCTGGAAGGGAGGTCGGAATGAGCAGTTCTTC.

The rearrangement uses TRBV27 and TRBJ2-1, with 9 bases identical to TRBD1. This CDR3 contains 16 residues. CDR1 is MNHEY, CDR2 SMNVEV, per germline (reference sequence). V trimming: 3 bases; J trimming: 9 bases; junction bases outside the gene matches: 12. The CDR3 sequence: CASSFYRGPAWSEQFF. The DNA of the CDR3 is TGTGCCAGCAGTTTCTACAGGGGGCCCGCGTGGAGTGAGCAGTTCTTC.

This chain connects TRBV7-9 to TRBJ2-5; D uncertain. V shed 6 bases and J shed 5 bases, with 13 bases lying between them. CDR3 size: 13 residues. Germline V lookup: CDR1 SEHNR, CDR2 FQNEAQ (reference sequence). The DNA for the CDR3 is TGTGCCAGCAGTCCAGACCCCCGGGAGACCCAGTACTTC. It yields the protein CASSPDPRETQYF.

This clonotype was counted many times. J is TRBJ2-3 and V is TRBV20-1; 10 nucleotides align to TRBD2. CDR1 is DFQATT and CDR2 is SNEGSKA in the germline V gene (reference sequence). V shed 2 bases and J 0 bases; nucleotides not matched to a gene: 14. This CDR3 comprises 19 residues. Written as DNA, the CDR3 is TGCAGTGCTAGAAAGGGACTAGCGAGCGGGAGGGGGAGCACAGATACGCAGTATTTT. Protein: CSARKGLASGRGSTDTQYF.

This chain joins TRBV5-1 and TRBJ1-2; tentative D call: TRBD1 (6 bases). This CDR3 is built from 13 residues. Trimming stripped 2 bases from V and 6 bases from J, with 11 bases between. CDR1 and CDR2 (germline): SGHRS, YFSETQ. Here the CDR3 DNA reads TGCGCCAGCAGCTTCCAGGGGAGGGATGGCTACACCTTC. It codes for CASSFQGRDGYTF.

The V and J genes are TRBV29-1 and TRBJ2-5; 9 nucleotides line up with TRBD1. Germline V CDR1 and CDR2: SQVTM, ANQGSEA. The ends lost 7 bases at V and 4 bases at J; junction bases unmatched: 7. The CDR3 contains 13 residues. This chain's CDR3 is CSARDRVGETQYF. In nucleotides, the CDR3 is TGCAGCGCCCGGGACAGGGTAGGAGAGACCCAGTACTTC.

In this sample, this clonotype turned up a few times. The chain combines TRBV7-9 with TRBJ2-7; D possibly matches TRBD1 or TRBD2 (5 bases each). Per germline, CDR1 SEHNR and CDR2 FQNEAQ (reference sequence). The V and J ends lost 4 bases and 4 bases respectively, with 20 bases between them. The CDR3 sequence is 16 residues long. The CDR3 DNA reads TGTGCCAGCAGCTCCACCCCGGGACGCCAACGATACGAGCAGTACTTC. Residues: CASSSTPGRQRYEQYF.

This clonotype was recorded a few times. The chain has TRBV28 and TRBJ2-3; D is undetermined. This CDR3 has 17 amino acids. Per germline, CDR1 MDHEN and CDR2 SYDVKM. V lost 5 bases to trimming and J lost 5 bases, with 23 bases between them. CDR3: CASSQSGEEWRRDTQYF. The CDR3 DNA follows: TGTGCCAGCAGTCAGTCCGGAGAGGAGTGGAGAAGAGATACGCAGTATTTT.

The rearrangement uses TRBV2 and TRBJ1-6; 7 bases fit TRBD1. V gave up 6 bases and J gave up 5 bases; unmatched junction bases: 4. Germline CDR1 SNHLY, CDR2 FYNNEI. The CDR3 is 14 amino acids. The CDR3 bases are TGTGCCAGCAGGGTGACAGGGAATAATTCACCCCTCCACTTT. Protein: CASRVTGNNSPLHF.

CDR3: CASSSATSGRSYNEQFF. In DNA, the CDR3 is TGTGCCAGCAGTTCAGCGACTAGCGGGAGATCTTACAATGAGCAGTTCTTC. This chain connects TRBV6-2 or TRBV6-3 to TRBJ2-1; 12 bases agree with TRBD2. Looked up from germline, CDR1 is MNHEY and CDR2 is SVGEGT. This CDR3 contains 17 residues. V shed 4 bases, J shed 4 bases, and the junction held 8 bases outside the gene matches.

This clonotype was recorded at least ten times. The V and J genes are TRBV20-1 and TRBJ2-1; 7 bases fit TRBD2. Per the germline V gene, CDR1 is DFQATT and CDR2 is SNEGSKA (reference sequence). J gave up 3 bases and V 0 bases, and 5 bases lay outside the gene matches. The CDR3 length is 15 residues. CDR3 nucleotides: TGCAGTGCTAGAGATCAGGAGCGGGACTACAATGAGCAGTTCTTC. Translated, it gives CSARDQERDYNEQFF.

This clonotype occurred a few times. The V call is TRBV15, the J call TRBJ2-3; 8 bases line up with TRBD1. This CDR3 is 17 amino acids long. Germline CDR1 reads LNHNV; CDR2 reads YYDKDF (reference sequence). The ends lost 2 bases at V and 5 bases at J; junction bases unmatched: 12. The CDR3 DNA reads as TGTGCCACCAGCAGATACGATCGACAGGGGCGAGGAGATACGCAGTATTTT. It is translated as CATSRYDRQGRGDTQYF. The full variable domain, its missing parts supplied by reference TRBV15 and TRBJ2-3, is DAMVIQNPRYQVTQFGKPVTLSCSQTLNHNVMYWYQQKSSQAPKLLFHYYDKDFNNEADTPDNFQSRRPNTSFCFLDIRSPGLGDTAMYLCATSRYDRQGRGDTQYFGPGTRLTVL.

This clonotype showed up just a few times. This chain connects TRBV20-1 to TRBJ2-1; D unclear. CDR1 is DFQATT and CDR2 is SNEGSKA in the germline V gene (reference sequence). V lost 2 bases and J 7 bases, leaving 12 bases between the germline ends. CDR3 length equals 13 residues. The CDR3 reads CSARQLIWNEQFF. In nucleotides, the CDR3 is TGCAGTGCTAGACAACTTATTTGGAATGAGCAGTTCTTC.

This clonotype has a handful of counts. This rearrangement joins TRBV7-2 to TRBJ2-5; possibly TRBD2 for D (5 bases). With 1 base removed from V and 1 base from J, the gap between germline ends came to 10 bases. The V gene's germline CDR1 is SGHTA and CDR2 FQGNSA. CDR3 length: 15 residues. The CDR3 loop is CASSLVGGSQETQYF. The CDR3 region has the DNA TGTGCCAGCAGCTTAGTTGGCGGGTCCCAAGAGACCCAGTACTTC.

This clonotype was counted at least ten times. The V gene is TRBV20-1, the J gene TRBJ2-1; D may be TRBD2 (7 bases). V was cut by 6 bases and J by 0 bases, with 12 bases left in between. The V gene's germline CDR1 is DFQATT and CDR2 SNEGSKA (reference sequence). There are 14 residues in the CDR3. The CDR3 loop is CSARGGISYNEQFF. Here the CDR3 DNA reads TGCAGTGCGAGGGGGGGGATCTCCTACAATGAGCAGTTCTTC.

The chain recombines TRBV9 with TRBJ2-5, with D tentatively TRBD2 (6 bases). The germline gives CDR1 SGDLS, CDR2 YYNGEE. The CDR3 runs 15 residues. V was cut by 0 bases and J by 2 bases, with 11 bases left in between. Here the CDR3 reads CASSVGERAQETQYF. DNA of the CDR3: TGTGCCAGCAGCGTAGGAGAGCGGGCGCAAGAGACCCAGTACTTC.

In this sample, this clonotype turned up a few times. The J gene is TRBJ2-7, the V gene TRBV9; 11 positions match TRBD2. The CDR3 spans 18 residues. Germline V CDR1 and CDR2: SGDLS, YYNGEE. V shed 4 bases, J shed 3 bases, and the junction held 15 bases outside the gene matches. The CDR3 nucleotides read TGTGCCAGCAGCCCGGGCGGGAGGCTAGCGGGGGGTTACTACGAGCAGTACTTC. This gives the protein CASSPGGRLAGGYYEQYF.

At least ten counts were recorded for this clonotype. This chain joins TRBV29-1 and TRBJ2-2; D uncertain. V was clipped by 6 bases and J by 0 bases, with 8 bases between them. The CDR3 loop spans 13 amino acids. CDR1 and CDR2 from the germline V gene are SQVTM and ANQGSEA. CDR3 in amino acids: CSVKRSNTGELFF. The CDR3 DNA follows: TGCAGCGTCAAGCGATCGAACACCGGGGAGCTGTTTTTT.

There are many counts of this clonotype. The chain uses TRBV29-1 and TRBJ1-1, with D unclear. Looked up from germline, CDR1 is SQVTM and CDR2 is ANQGSEA. The CDR3 consists of 10 residues. Trimming took 4 bases from V and 4 from J, leaving 4 bases between them. The DNA of the CDR3 is TGCAGCGTTGCCGGCACTGAAGCTTTCTTT. It yields the protein CSVAGTEAFF.

This clonotype occurred many times. This rearrangement joins TRBV24-1 to TRBJ1-5, with TRBD1 matching 7 bases. Germline V lookup: CDR1 KGHDR, CDR2 SFDVKD. The CDR3 sequence is 15 residues long. J lost 4 bases, V lost 5 bases, and 7 bases had no gene match. CDR3 DNA: TGTGCCACCAGTGGGACCGGACAGGAAAATCAGCCCCAGCATTTT. Protein sequence: CATSGTGQENQPQHF.